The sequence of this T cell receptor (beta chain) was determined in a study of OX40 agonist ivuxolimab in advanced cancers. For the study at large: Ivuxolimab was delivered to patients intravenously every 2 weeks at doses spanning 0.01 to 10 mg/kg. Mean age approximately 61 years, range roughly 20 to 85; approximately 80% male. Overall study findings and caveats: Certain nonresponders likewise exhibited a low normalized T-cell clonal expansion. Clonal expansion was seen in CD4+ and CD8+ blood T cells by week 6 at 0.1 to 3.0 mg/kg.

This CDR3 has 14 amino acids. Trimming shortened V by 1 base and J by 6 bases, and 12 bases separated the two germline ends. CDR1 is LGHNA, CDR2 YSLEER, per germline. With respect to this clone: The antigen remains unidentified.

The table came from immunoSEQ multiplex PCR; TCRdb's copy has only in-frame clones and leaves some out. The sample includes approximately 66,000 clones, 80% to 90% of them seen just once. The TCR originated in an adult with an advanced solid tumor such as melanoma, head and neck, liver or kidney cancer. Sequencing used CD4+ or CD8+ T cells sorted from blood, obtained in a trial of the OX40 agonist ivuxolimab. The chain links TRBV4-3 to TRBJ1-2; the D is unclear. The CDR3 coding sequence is TGCGCCAGCAGCCAAGGAACTTCTGGCGATGGCTACACCTTC. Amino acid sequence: CASSQGTSGDGYTF.